This T cell receptor beta chain was retrieved from a study of T cell responses to AZD1222 COVID-19 vaccine. Regarding this clone: Its antigen is unknown. The junction shows a germline mismatch at one end, possibly a read error.

General study results and limits: CD4 TCRs covered the whole spike, strongest at regions 160-218 and 743-854. Donors skewed white British and female; clonal diversity was possibly underestimated.

Here immunoSEQ multiplex PCR was the method, and the copy in TCRdb shows in-frame clones only, minus some. The data contain around 76,000 clones, 70% to 90% of them seen just once; the ten biggest clones take up about 13%. This CDR3 region has 13 residues. Germline CDR1 reads SSHAT; CDR2 reads FNYEAQ (reference sequence). The TCR sequence derives from an adult in good health. Specimen: peripheral blood, collected on day 0 of AZD1222 vaccination. This chain connects TRBV7-7 to TRBJ2-1; D call uncertain. Here the CDR3 reads CASSLTLVNEQFF. In DNA, the CDR3 is TGTGCTAGCAGCTTAACCTTAGTCAATGAGCAGTTCTTC.